This paragraph reports one TCR beta chain. Reverse transcribed after extraction, RNA yielded cDNA as the sequencing template. Method: immunoSEQ multiplex PCR; TCRdb's copy keeps in-frame clones and lacks some. The sample holds just over 150,000 clones, roughly 65% seen once. The sample comes from a study of CD8+ T cells in alopecia areata. Treatment given: oral pan-JAK inhibitor, 5-10 mg twice daily. The sample in question was CD4+ T cells sorted from blood, obtained at week 4, from a patient treated with tofacitinib. This sequence was found in a human donor with alopecia areata.

The CDR3 reads CASSSGAGNTIYF. The CDR3 DNA reads as TGCGCCAGCAGCTCGGGAGCTGGAAACACCATATATTTT. The gene calls are TRBV5-1 and TRBJ1-3; no clear D gene. V was pared by 3 bases and J by 2 bases, with 6 bases between. The CDR3 spans 13 residues. Germline CDR1 SGHRS, CDR2 YFSETQ.